This T cell receptor (beta chain) appears in the sequencing data of a study of blood T cell repertoires in COVID-19. About the research overall: The United States, Italy and Spain provided the acute and convalescent COVID-19 samples. Nucleic acid was either cDNA or gDNA, and it came from T cells, B-cell-depleted T cells, or PBMCs.

Germline V CDR1 and CDR2: LGHNA, YSLEER. V lost 3 bases, J lost 3 bases, and 16 bases stayed unmatched. The CDR3 runs to 18 residues. Profiling relied on immunoSEQ multiplex PCR, and the TCRdb table lists in-frame clones only, not all of them. The top ten clones hold around 5.8% of a sample with approximately 63,000 clones, around four fifths of them seen once. This clonotype was sampled from an older woman with acute or convalescent COVID-19. The chain has TRBV4-3 and TRBJ2-5, with TRBD2 matching over 7 bases. Sequences were obtained from peripheral blood. The CDR3 loop is CASSQPPGPRGVEETQYF. CDR3 bases: TGCGCCAGCAGCCAGCCCCCGGGACCCCGGGGGGTGGAAGAGACCCAGTACTTC.